These 14 T cell receptor beta chains were all obtained from the same sample, sequenced in a study of T cell responses to AZD1222 COVID-19 vaccine. The protocol was immunoSEQ multiplex PCR, while the TCRdb copy is restricted to in-frame clones and leaves out a portion. This sample's table reports under 150,000 clones. Sequenced sample: peripheral blood. Receptors originate from an adult in good health.

This chain connects TRBV6-5 to TRBJ1-2; 10 bases agree with TRBD1. This CDR3 comprises 14 residues. Per the germline V gene, CDR1 is MNHEY and CDR2 is SVGAGI. The J segment lost 4 bases and the V segment lost 4 bases, leaving 3 bases of the junction unmatched. DNA for the CDR3: TGTGCCAGCAGTTCGACAGGGGGCATCTATGGCTACACCTTC. Encoded protein: CASSSTGGIYGYTF.

This chain joins TRBV19 and TRBJ2-5, with D uncertain. The CDR3 contains 11 residues. Trimming removed 7 bases at V and 1 base at J, with 4 bases between. Germline-derived CDR1 and CDR2 are LNHDA and SQIVND (reference sequence). The CDR3 coding sequence is TGTGCCAGTAAATTCCAAGAGACCCAGTACTTC. It specifies CASKFQETQYF.

The chain couples TRBV5-1 to TRBJ2-4, with D hard to call. The CDR3 totals 19 residues. Germline V gives CDR1 SGHRS, CDR2 YFSETQ. The V and J ends lost 0 bases and 0 bases respectively, with 19 bases between them. This chain's CDR3 is CASSLDPGAGRLAKNIQYF. The CDR3 coding sequence is TGCGCCAGCAGCTTGGACCCTGGTGCAGGACGGCTAGCCAAAAACATTCAGTACTTC.

The chain joins TRBV30 to TRBJ1-4, with D maybe TRBD1 (5 bases). CDR3 length: 13 amino acids. V lost 5 bases and J 3 bases, leaving 10 bases between the germline ends. Germline V CDR1 and CDR2: GTSNPN, SVGIG (reference sequence). The CDR3 coding sequence is TGTGCCTGGGGGGACTGGGCTAATGAAAAACTGTTTTTT. This translates into CAWGDWANEKLFF.

CDR3 in amino acids: CASSFEQGTEAFF. The CDR3, as DNA: TGTGCCAGCAGTTTTGAACAGGGGACTGAAGCTTTCTTT. The J gene is TRBJ1-1, the V gene TRBV28, with TRBD1 matching 7 bases. The CDR3 runs to 13 residues. V lost 3 bases to trimming and J lost 5 bases; unmatched junction nucleotides: 3. Per germline, CDR1 MDHEN and CDR2 SYDVKM.

Worth noting for this clone: The sample holds other DNA sequences that translate to the same CDR3. V and J are TRBV7-9 and TRBJ1-6; tentatively, D is TRBD1 (5 bases). Germline V CDR1 and CDR2: SEHNR, FQNEAQ (reference sequence). The V end was cut by 0 bases, the J end by 5 bases, with 5 bases between. The CDR3 spans 14 residues. This chain's CDR3 is CASSLAGHNSPLHF. CDR3 nucleotide sequence: TGTGCCAGCAGCTTAGCGGGGCATAATTCACCCCTCCACTTT.

The chain employs TRBV30 and TRBJ1-5; the D is unclear. V was trimmed by 0 bases and J by 6 bases, leaving 12 bases between them. From germline, CDR1 is GTSNPN and CDR2 SVGIG (reference sequence). This CDR3 is built from 14 residues. CDR3 sequence: CAWSVEGRSQPQHF. In DNA, the CDR3 is TGTGCCTGGAGTGTAGAGGGTAGGAGTCAGCCCCAGCATTTT.

The chain combines TRBV30 with TRBJ2-2, with D tentatively TRBD1 (6 bases). The length of the CDR3 is 13 residues. CDR1 and CDR2 (germline): GTSNPN, SVGIG (reference sequence). The V and J ends lost 3 bases and 1 base respectively, with 6 bases between them. This CDR3 reads CAWSRGNTGELFF. In DNA, the CDR3 is TGTGCCTGGAGCAGGGGGAACACCGGGGAGCTGTTTTTT.

The chain employs TRBV6-2 or TRBV6-3 and TRBJ2-5, with 7 nucleotides matching TRBD1. Germline lookup yields CDR1 MNHEY and CDR2 SVGEGT. J lost 2 bases, V lost 4 bases, and 7 bases had no gene match. The CDR3 covers 15 residues. DNA of the CDR3: TGTGCCAGCAGTTCTAGACAGGGCGGACAAGAGACCCAGTACTTC. Its translation: CASSSRQGGQETQYF.

The chain couples TRBV5-6 to TRBJ1-3; unclear D gene. The CDR3 has 14 residues. The germline V and J ends were trimmed by 4 bases and 4 bases, with 12 bases remaining between them. Looked up from germline, CDR1 is SGHDT and CDR2 is YYEEEE. The DNA of the CDR3 is TGTGCCAGCAGCCGATGGCAGAGCGGAAACACCATATATTTT. It translates to CASSRWQSGNTIYF.

The chain couples TRBV24-1 to TRBJ1-2; D is undetermined. CDR1 KGHDR and CDR2 SFDVKD come from the germline V gene. The CDR3 length is 15 residues. The V end was cut by 11 bases, the J end by 4 bases, with 22 bases between. The CDR3 region is CASVAGRVRSYGYTF. The CDR3 region has the DNA TGTGCCAGCGTCGCCGGAAGGGTACGGTCCTATGGCTACACCTTC.

The chain combines TRBV30 with TRBJ1-2; 7 nucleotides agree with TRBD1. This CDR3 has 14 residues. The germline V gene has CDR1 GTSNPN and CDR2 SVGIG (reference sequence). V trimming: 1 base; J trimming: 2 bases; junction bases outside the gene matches: 4. The DNA for the CDR3 is TGTGCCTGGAGTGGACAGGGAGGGAACTATGGCTACACCTTC. It translates to CAWSGQGGNYGYTF.

The chain recombines TRBV13 with TRBJ2-5, with D possibly matching TRBD1 (7 bases). The CDR3 consists of 14 residues. Germline CDR1 reads PRHDT; CDR2 reads FYEKMQ (reference sequence). V lost 3 bases and J 5 bases, leaving 13 bases between the germline ends. In DNA form, the CDR3 reads TGTGCCAGCAGCTTGGGCAGGGGGGATGAGACCCAGTACTTC. Translation gives CASSLGRGDETQYF.

V gene TRBV30 combines with J gene TRBJ2-7; 10 bases map to TRBD2. Germline loops: CDR1 GTSNPN, CDR2 SVGIG (reference sequence). The CDR3 is 14 residues long. Germline trimming cut 5 bases from V and 6 bases from J; bases unmatched to any gene: 10. CDR3 sequence reads: CAWATLAGDFEQYF. CDR3 bases: TGTGCCTGGGCCACCCTAGCGGGGGACTTCGAGCAGTACTTC.